This T cell receptor beta chain originates from a study of CD8+CD57+ T cells in acquired aplastic anemia. Germline CDR1 LNHNV, CDR2 YYDKDF (reference sequence). The CDR3 loop spans 15 amino acids. Trimming took off 5 bases at V and 2 bases at J, with 16 bases between the two ends. Profiling that covered TCR beta VDJ and CDR3 relied on genomic DNA as its template. In TCRdb, the reads were re-called with MiXCR into one record per CDR3 protein. The table records 250,000 to 350,000 distinct CDR3 sequences, 55% to 60% of them present only once. The TCR originated in a human donor with severe aplastic anemia or a healthy control (not recorded which). The specimen sequenced was sorted CD4+, CD8+, or CD8+CD57+ T cells (not recorded which) from PBMCs. The chain links TRBV15 to TRBJ2-7, with D maybe TRBD2 (5 bases). CDR3 region: CATSGGETPAYEQYF. DNA of the CDR3: TGTGCCACCAGCGGAGGAGAGACACCCGCCTACGAGCAGTACTTC.